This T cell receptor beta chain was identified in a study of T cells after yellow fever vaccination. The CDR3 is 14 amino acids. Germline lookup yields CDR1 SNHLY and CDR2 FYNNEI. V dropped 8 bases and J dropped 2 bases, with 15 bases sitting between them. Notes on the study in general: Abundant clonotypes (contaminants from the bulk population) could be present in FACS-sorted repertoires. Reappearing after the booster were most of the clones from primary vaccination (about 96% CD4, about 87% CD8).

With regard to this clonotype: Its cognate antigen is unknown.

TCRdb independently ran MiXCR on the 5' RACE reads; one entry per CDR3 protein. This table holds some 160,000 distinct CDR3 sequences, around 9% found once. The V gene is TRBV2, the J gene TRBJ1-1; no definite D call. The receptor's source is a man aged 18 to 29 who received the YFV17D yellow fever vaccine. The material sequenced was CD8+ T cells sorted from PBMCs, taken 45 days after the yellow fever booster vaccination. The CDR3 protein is CASFWSKENTEAFF. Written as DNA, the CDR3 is TGTGCCAGCTTTTGGTCCAAGGAAAACACTGAAGCTTTCTTT.